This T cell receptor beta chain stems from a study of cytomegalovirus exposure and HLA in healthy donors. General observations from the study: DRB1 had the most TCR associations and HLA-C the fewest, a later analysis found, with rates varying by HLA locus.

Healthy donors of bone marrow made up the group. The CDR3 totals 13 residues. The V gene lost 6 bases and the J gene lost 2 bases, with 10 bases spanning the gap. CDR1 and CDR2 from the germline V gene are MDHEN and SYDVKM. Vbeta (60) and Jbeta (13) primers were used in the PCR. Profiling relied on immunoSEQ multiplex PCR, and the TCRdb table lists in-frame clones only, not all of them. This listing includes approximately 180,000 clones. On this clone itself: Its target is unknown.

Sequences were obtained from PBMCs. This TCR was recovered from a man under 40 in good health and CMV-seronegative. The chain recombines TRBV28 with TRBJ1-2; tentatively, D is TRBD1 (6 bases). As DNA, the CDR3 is TGTGCCAGCAGGTCCGGACAGAACTATGGCTACACCTTC. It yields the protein CASRSGQNYGYTF.